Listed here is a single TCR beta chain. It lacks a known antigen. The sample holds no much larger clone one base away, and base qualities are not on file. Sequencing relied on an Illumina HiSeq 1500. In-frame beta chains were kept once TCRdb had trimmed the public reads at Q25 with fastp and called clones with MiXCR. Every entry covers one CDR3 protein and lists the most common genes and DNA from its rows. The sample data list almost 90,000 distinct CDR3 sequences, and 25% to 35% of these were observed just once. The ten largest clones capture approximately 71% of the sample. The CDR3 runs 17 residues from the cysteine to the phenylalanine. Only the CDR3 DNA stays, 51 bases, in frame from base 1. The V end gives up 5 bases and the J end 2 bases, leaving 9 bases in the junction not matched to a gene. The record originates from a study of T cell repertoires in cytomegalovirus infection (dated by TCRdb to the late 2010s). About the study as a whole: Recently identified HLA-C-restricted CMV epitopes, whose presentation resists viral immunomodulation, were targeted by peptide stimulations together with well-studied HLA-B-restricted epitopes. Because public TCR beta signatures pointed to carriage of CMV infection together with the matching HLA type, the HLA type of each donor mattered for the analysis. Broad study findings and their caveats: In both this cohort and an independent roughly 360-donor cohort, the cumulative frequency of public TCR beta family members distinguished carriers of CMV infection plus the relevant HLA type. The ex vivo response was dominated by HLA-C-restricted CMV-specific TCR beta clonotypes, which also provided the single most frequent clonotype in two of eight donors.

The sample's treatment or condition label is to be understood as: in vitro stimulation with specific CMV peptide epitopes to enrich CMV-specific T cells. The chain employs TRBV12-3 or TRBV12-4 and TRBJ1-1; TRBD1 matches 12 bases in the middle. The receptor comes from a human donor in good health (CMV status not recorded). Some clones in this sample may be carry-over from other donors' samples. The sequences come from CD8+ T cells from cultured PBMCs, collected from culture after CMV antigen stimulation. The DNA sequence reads TGTGCCAGCAGTCCCGGGACAGGGGGCTTCCGAAACACTGAAGCTTTCTTT. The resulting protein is CASSPGTGGFRNTEAFF.